The rows below give T cell receptor beta chains drawn from one sample of a study of T cells after yellow fever vaccination. TCRdb recomputed calls from the 5' RACE reads with MiXCR, one row per CDR3 protein. The sample consists of hundreds of thousands of distinct CDR3 sequences, around 8.1% of them appearing once. The material was PBMCs, obtained around 45 days after the first yellow fever vaccination. The receptors shown here come from a man aged 18 to 30 who received the YFV17D yellow fever vaccine. CDR3s include the opening cysteine and the closing phenylalanine or tryptophan. A D gene is named only where the DNA matches it firmly. Size is stated for part of the rows, as once, few or many counts, or as a class when the clone is expanded.

clone size,CDR3 length,D gene,V gene,J gene,CDR3 protein,CDR3 DNA
.,12,.,TRBV19,TRBJ2-3,CASRSIEDTQYF,TGTGCCAGTAGATCGATAGAAGATACGCAGTATTTT
.,17,TRBD1,TRBV18,TRBJ2-5,CASSPGNNRGPQETQYF,TGTGCCAGCTCACCAGGGAACAACAGGGGGCCCCAAGAGACCCAGTACTTC
few,14,.,TRBV6-1,TRBJ2-3,CASSTPLEADTQYF,TGTGCCAGCAGTACCCCCCTAGAAGCAGATACGCAGTATTTT
.,15,TRBD2,TRBV10-3,TRBJ2-5,CAISESTSGAETQYF,TGTGCCATCAGTGAGTCGACTAGCGGGGCAGAGACCCAGTACTTC
.,14,TRBD1,TRBV10-3,TRBJ2-3,CAISGEGGPDTQYF,TGTGCCATCAGTGGGGAAGGGGGCCCAGATACGCAGTATTTT
.,14,.,TRBV6-2/TRBV6-3,TRBJ2-6,CATLDGQGFNVLTF,TGTGCCACCCTGGATGGGCAGGGCTTCAACGTCCTGACTTTC
.,14,.,TRBV29-1,TRBJ2-2,CSVSPRGDTGELFF,TGCAGCGTTTCACCCAGGGGGGACACCGGGGAGCTGTTTTTT
few,13,.,TRBV6-5,TRBJ1-6,CASSQFHNSPLHF,TGTGCCAGCAGCCAGTTTCATAATTCACCCCTCCACTTT
few,12,.,TRBV29-1,TRBJ2-2,CSVPINTGELFF,TGCAGCGTGCCCATTAACACCGGGGAGCTGTTTTTT
many,11,.,TRBV20-1,TRBJ2-1,CSAKRYNEQFF,TGCAGTGCTAAGAGGTACAATGAGCAGTTCTTC
few,14,TRBD1,TRBV12-3/TRBV12-4,TRBJ2-4,CASSSGTGRNIQYF,TGTGCCAGCAGTTCCGGGACAGGGAGAAACATTCAGTACTTC
few,13,TRBD2,TRBV12-3/TRBV12-4,TRBJ2-7,CASSLTSGAEQYF,TGTGCCAGCAGCCTGACTAGCGGGGCCGAGCAGTACTTC
.,16,.,TRBV20-1,TRBJ1-1,CSASGQTFSMNTEAFF,TGCAGTGCTAGTGGTCAGACATTTAGCATGAACACTGAAGCTTTCTTT
few,13,.,TRBV29-1,TRBJ2-5,CSVESASQGAQYF,TGCAGCGTTGAGAGTGCCTCGCAAGGGGCCCAGTACTTC
few,15,.,TRBV19,TRBJ1-3,CASSTLDSSGNTIYF,TGTGCCAGTAGTACACTCGACAGTTCTGGAAACACCATATATTTT
few,15,.,TRBV4-3,TRBJ2-3,CASSHGETGEDTQYF,TGCGCCAGCAGCCATGGAGAGACGGGGGAAGATACGCAGTATTTT
few,16,.,TRBV21-1,TRBJ2-1,CASSKERAVLFGEQFF,TGTGCCAGCAGCAAAGAGCGAGCGGTGCTTTTCGGTGAGCAGTTCTTC
few,12,.,TRBV20-1,TRBJ1-1,CSARGHGRPAFF,TGCAGTGCTAGGGGGCACGGACGGCCAGCTTTCTTT
.,15,TRBD1,TRBV6-5,TRBJ1-5,CASSYGGQGSQPQHF,TGTGCCAGCAGTTATGGCGGACAGGGGAGTCAGCCCCAGCATTTT
many,15,.,TRBV12-3/TRBV12-4,TRBJ2-3,CASSLAVHSTDTQYF,TGTGCCAGCAGTTTAGCGGTACATAGCACAGATACGCAGTATTTT
.,16,TRBD1,TRBV27,TRBJ1-5,CASSLSGQGDNQPQHF,TGTGCCAGCAGTTTGTCAGGACAGGGGGACAATCAGCCCCAGCATTTT
.,16,TRBD1,TRBV15,TRBJ2-2,CATSRVVTGSTGELFF,TGTGCCACCAGCAGAGTCGTGACAGGGAGCACCGGGGAGCTGTTTTTT
few,14,.,TRBV7-2,TRBJ2-5,CASSPFVWSETQYF,TGTGCCAGCAGCCCCTTTGTGTGGTCGGAGACCCAGTACTTC
few,16,.,TRBV5-1,TRBJ2-2,CASSSGMDINTGELFF,TGCGCCAGCAGCTCGGGGATGGACATAAACACCGGGGAGCTGTTTTTT
.,15,TRBD1,TRBV4-1,TRBJ1-5,CASSLRQGLNQPQHF,TGCGCCAGCAGCCTTCGACAGGGGCTGAATCAGCCCCAGCATTTT
many,13,.,TRBV20-1,TRBJ2-7,CSAMGARGYEQYF,TGCAGTGCTATGGGGGCCCGGGGCTACGAGCAGTACTTC
few,14,TRBD2,TRBV6-1,TRBJ2-2,CASTIAGGSGELFF,TGTGCCAGCACTATAGCGGGGGGTTCTGGGGAGCTGTTTTTT
few,14,TRBD1,TRBV19,TRBJ1-1,CASRNWGQITEAFF,TGTGCCAGTAGAAATTGGGGACAGATCACTGAAGCTTTCTTT
few,13,.,TRBV18,TRBJ2-3,CASSPPGPDTQYF,TGTGCCAGCTCACCACCGGGACCAGATACGCAGTATTTT
.,13,.,TRBV29-1,TRBJ2-5,CSVGVGPGETQYF,TGCAGCGTTGGTGTGGGGCCGGGGGAGACCCAGTACTTC
few,15,.,TRBV9,TRBJ2-1,CASSVYGGAYNEQFF,TGTGCCAGCAGCGTATATGGCGGGGCATACAATGAGCAGTTCTTC
.,13,.,TRBV9,TRBJ1-5,CASSPNQGQPQHF,TGTGCCAGCAGCCCCAATCAAGGTCAGCCCCAGCATTTT
.,12,.,TRBV7-9,TRBJ1-1,CASSLLGVEAFF,TGTGCCAGCAGCTTACTAGGGGTCGAGGCTTTCTTT
few,16,TRBD2,TRBV4-2,TRBJ2-5,CASSQDRGGGEETQYF,TGTGCCAGCAGCCAAGATCGGGGCGGGGGTGAGGAGACCCAGTACTTC
.,16,.,TRBV7-2,TRBJ1-2,CASNSRGVGAGYGYTF,TGTGCCAGCAACTCCCGTGGTGTTGGGGCGGGCTATGGCTACACCTTC
.,15,.,TRBV6-5,TRBJ2-7,CASSYSASGTYEQYF,TGTGCCAGCAGTTACTCTGCCTCGGGAACCTACGAGCAGTACTTC
few,14,.,TRBV5-4,TRBJ1-1,CASSLGRENTEAFF,TGTGCCAGCAGCTTGGGCAGGGAGAACACTGAAGCTTTCTTT
.,16,.,TRBV7-6,TRBJ2-2,CASSLMQQGSTGELFF,TGTGCCAGCAGCTTAATGCAACAGGGCTCCACCGGGGAGCTGTTTTTT
.,17,.,TRBV19,TRBJ1-2,CASSIGLSGGANYGYTF,TGTGCCAGTAGTATTGGCCTGAGCGGCGGGGCTAACTATGGCTACACCTTC
few,15,.,TRBV5-1,TRBJ1-1,CASSLLGSMNTEAFF,TGCGCCAGCAGCTTGCTCGGGTCGATGAACACTGAAGCTTTCTTT
few,12,.,TRBV10-3,TRBJ1-1,CAISDRGLEAFF,TGTGCCATCAGTGACAGGGGACTTGAAGCTTTCTTT
.,10,.,TRBV28,TRBJ1-2,CASGIYGYTF,TGTGCCAGCGGAATTTATGGCTACACCTTC
.,13,.,TRBV7-2,TRBJ2-3,CASNLLGIDTQYF,TGTGCCAGCAACCTACTAGGGATAGATACGCAGTATTTT
few,14,.,TRBV11-2,TRBJ2-5,CASSFTLPLETQYF,TGTGCCAGCAGCTTTACTCTCCCTCTAGAGACCCAGTACTTC
few,14,.,TRBV15,TRBJ2-1,CATSITGQRNEQFF,TGTGCCACCAGCATAACCGGACAGCGCAATGAGCAGTTCTTC
.,17,.,TRBV4-3,TRBJ2-4,CASSQGTGVMAKNIQYF,TGCGCCAGCAGCCAAGGAACGGGGGTTATGGCCAAAAACATTCAGTACTTC
many,12,.,TRBV7-6,TRBJ2-3,CASSLATDTQYF,TGTGCCAGCAGCTTAGCCACAGATACGCAGTATTTT
few,15,.,TRBV5-1,TRBJ2-2,CASSLERRNTGELFF,TGCGCCAGCAGCTTGGAGCGTAGAAACACCGGGGAGCTGTTTTTT
many,15,.,TRBV20-1,TRBJ2-5,CSASSGQAGQETQYF,TGCAGTGCTAGTTCCGGACAGGCGGGACAAGAGACCCAGTACTTC
.,17,.,TRBV7-9,TRBJ2-2,CASSLSDVARGAGELFF,TGTGCCAGCAGCTTAAGTGACGTGGCCAGGGGCGCCGGGGAGCTGTTTTTT
.,17,.,TRBV11-2,TRBJ1-1,CASTSFRALKKFTEAFF,TGTGCCAGCACAAGTTTTCGCGCCCTCAAGAAGTTCACTGAAGCTTTCTTT
few,13,TRBD1,TRBV6-1,TRBJ2-3,CASTGQGLDTQYF,TGTGCCAGCACGGGACAGGGATTAGATACGCAGTATTTT
.,16,.,TRBV27,TRBJ2-3,CASSPIRGMIPDTQYF,TGTGCCAGCAGTCCTATTAGGGGGATGATTCCAGATACGCAGTATTTT
.,15,.,TRBV5-1,TRBJ2-2,CASSPMGEGTGELFF,TGCGCCAGCAGCCCCATGGGGGAAGGGACCGGGGAGCTGTTTTTT